Below are 7 T cell receptor beta chains sequenced from a single sample in a study of blood T cell repertoires in COVID-19 (dated by TCRdb to the early 2020s). Library preparation used the immunoSEQ multiplex PCR assay. TCRdb obtained this table from immuneACCESS and retained in-frame rearrangements with V and J assigned. These tables miss some clones; where compared with another copy, unresolved V genes account for less than half of the shortfall, and the remainder is unexplained. The sample records 200,000 to 250,000 clones, 70% to 90% of which are singletons. The ten top clones hold 2% to 3% of the sample. The sequenced material came from peripheral blood. The origin of the receptors is a woman aged 70-85 years with COVID-19, enrolled during active disease.

The rearrangement joins TRBV5-6 to TRBJ1-1, with D maybe TRBD1 (5 bases). This CDR3 comprises 14 residues. Germline V gives CDR1 SGHDT, CDR2 YYEEEE. V was shortened by 2 bases and J by 5 bases, with 13 bases between the two germline ends. This chain's CDR3 is CASSFRGGWTEAFF. The CDR3 DNA follows: TGTGCCAGCAGCTTTCGGGGGGGATGGACTGAAGCTTTCTTT.

The rearrangement uses TRBV4-3 and TRBJ2-2, with 7 nucleotides matching TRBD2. Trimming cost V 1 base and J 6 bases; bases outside gene matches: 5. The CDR3 runs 15 residues. Germline CDR1 is LGHNA and CDR2 is YSLEER. The CDR3 reads CASSQAVGRPGELFF. As DNA, the CDR3 is TGCGCCAGCAGCCAAGCTGTCGGGAGGCCCGGGGAGCTGTTTTTT.

This chain links TRBV6-5 with TRBJ2-3, with D hard to call. Germline CDR1 MNHEY, CDR2 SVGAGI. V lost 6 bases and J lost 6, with 10 bases in between. CDR3 length equals 12 residues. CDR3 DNA sequence: TGTGCCAGCAGATCTGCCGGGGATACGCAGTATTTT. Amino acids: CASRSAGDTQYF.

The rearrangement joins TRBV27 to TRBJ1-4; weak D call: TRBD1 (5 bases). The CDR3 is 15 residues long. The V end lost 8 bases, the J end lost 0 bases, and 13 bases lay between the germline ends. The germline CDR1 and CDR2 sequences are MNHEY and SMNVEV (reference sequence). CDR3 DNA: TGTGCCAGCCGACAGAGTTACACAACTAATGAAAAACTGTTTTTT. This encodes CASRQSYTTNEKLFF.

V and J are TRBV3-1 (or the pseudogene TRBV3-2) and TRBJ2-6; TRBD1 matches at 10 bases. The J segment lost 2 bases and the V segment lost 0 bases, leaving 13 bases of the junction unmatched. The CDR3 covers 21 residues. Germline V CDR1 and CDR2: LGHDT, YNNKEL (reference sequence). CDR3 sequence reads: CASSQDHFVGTGAAGANVLTF. CDR3 DNA sequence: TGTGCCAGCAGCCAAGATCACTTTGTCGGGACAGGGGCGGCTGGGGCCAACGTCCTGACTTTC.

This chain uses TRBV15 with TRBJ2-1; 8 nucleotides agree with TRBD2. The CDR3 sequence is 16 residues long. The V gene's germline CDR1 is LNHNV and CDR2 YYDKDF (reference sequence). The junction had 7 bases not matched to a gene; V was cut back by 1 base and J by 5 bases. CDR3 nucleotides: TGTGCCACCAGCAGAGGGCGGCTAGCGGGTAACAATGAGCAGTTCTTC. This codes for CATSRGRLAGNNEQFF.

This clone showed up just a few times. One junction end disagrees with the germline gene, perhaps due to a read error. The chain couples TRBV24-1 to TRBJ1-2; 9 nucleotides line up with TRBD1. The CDR3 consists of 14 residues. Germline V lookup: CDR1 KGHDR, CDR2 SFDVKD. This chain's CDR3 is CATSDYPATGGLNF. In DNA form, the CDR3 reads TGTGCCACCAGTGATTATCCCGCGACAGGGGGTTTAAACTTC.